This T cell receptor (beta chain) was obtained from a study of T cells after yellow fever vaccination. As for this clonotype: The antigen is unknown.

The ends were cut back, 5 bases at V and 9 bases at J, with 8 bases in the middle. Germline V CDR1 and CDR2: SEHNR, FQNEAQ (reference sequence). The CDR3 consists of 11 residues. The study, taken as a whole, reports: Overlap between CD4 and CD8 compartments was detected for a small share of clonotypes. Subsequent to the booster, the majority of primary-vaccination clones reappeared (roughly 97% CD4, approximately 85% CD8). Weaker overall was a secondary response that nonetheless peaked faster, on day 5 versus 15.

Generation of TCR cDNA used 5'RACE template switching (which added a universal primer site and UMIs). Using its own MiXCR run on the 5' RACE reads, TCRdb lists one record per CDR3 protein. This sample has 450,000 to 550,000 distinct CDR3 sequences, with 21% found just once. The gene calls are TRBV7-9 and TRBJ2-1; TRBD2 might be the D (5 bases). The sequence was obtained from a man younger than 35 who received the YFV17D yellow fever vaccine. Sequencing used PBMCs, obtained 21 days after the first yellow fever vaccination. The CDR3 DNA reads TGTGCCAGCAGCAATCTAGCTGAGCAGTTCTTC. Protein sequence: CASSNLAEQFF. Variable domain in full (rest from reference TRBV7-9 and TRBJ2-1): DTGVSQNPRHKITKRGQNVTFRCDPISEHNRLYWYRQTLGQGPEFLTYFQNEAQLEKSRLLSDRFSAERPKGSFSTLEIQRTEQGDSAMYLCASSNLAEQFFGPGTRLTVL.